The subject of this entry is one T cell receptor (beta chain). The CDR3 has 11 amino acids. Trimming left V 1 base short and J 6 bases short, with 4 bases between. The V gene's germline CDR1 is SGHDN and CDR2 FVKESK. These data belong to a study of T-cell memory formation after mild COVID-19. 5'RACE primed at constant segments yielded TCR alpha and TCR beta cDNA libraries bearing sample barcodes and UMIs. One entry per CDR3 protein results from TCRdb running MiXCR on the 5' RACE reads. In the table there are 300,000 to 400,000 distinct CDR3 sequences, roughly 15% of which are singletons. The TCR comes from a young man who had mild COVID-19 (a few samples of this study predate the infection). Cell type and time point are not known. This rearrangement joins TRBV14 to TRBJ2-7; D is unclear. Specimen: PBMCs or a T cell subset sorted from them (not recorded which). The CDR3 DNA reads TGTGCCAGCAGCCAAGCAACCGAGCAGTACTTC. Its translation: CASSQATEQYF. The full variable domain, with the rest looked up from reference TRBV14 and TRBJ2-7, is EAGVTQFPSHSVIEKGQTVTLRCDPISGHDNLYWYRRVMGKEIKFLLHFVKESKQDESGMPNNRFLAERTGGTYSTLKVQPAELEDSGVYFCASSQATEQYFGPGTRLTVT.